One sample yielded the 19 T cell receptor beta chains listed below, sequenced in a study of blood T cell repertoires in COVID-19. TCRdb keeps only in-frame clones here, not all; method: immunoSEQ multiplex PCR. The sample contains 100,000 to 150,000 clones, around 86% of which appear only once. The sample consisted of peripheral blood. The receptors shown here come from an elderly man with active or convalescent COVID-19.

This clone was counted once. The chain uses TRBV2 and TRBJ1-5; tentative D call: TRBD1 (5 bases). Germline assignment: CDR1 SNHLY and CDR2 FYNNEI. The V end lost 3 bases, the J end lost 11 bases, and 11 bases lay between the germline ends. The CDR3 has 12 amino acids. This chain's CDR3 is CASSEEGLSQHF. In nucleotides, the CDR3 is TGTGCCAGCAGTGAGGAGGGGTTATCCCAGCATTTT. The entire variable domain, with the rest obtained from reference TRBV2 and TRBJ1-5, is as follows: EPEVTQTPSHQVTQMGQEVILRCVPISNHLYFYWYRQILGQKVEFLVSFYNNEISEKSEIFDDQFSVERPDGSNFTLKIRSTKLEDSAMYFCASSEEGLSQHFGDGTRLSIL.

The J gene is TRBJ1-4, the V gene TRBV4-2; 11 positions match TRBD1. V gave up 4 bases and J gave up 7 bases; unmatched junction bases: 2. Germline assignment: CDR1 LGHNA and CDR2 YNFKEQ. There are 14 residues in the CDR3. In nucleotides, the CDR3 is TGTGCCAGCAGCCCGGACAGGGGGCGTGAAAAACTGTTTTTT. Translated, it gives CASSPDRGREKLFF.

This clone was seen once. V gene TRBV7-2 combines with J gene TRBJ2-5; D is ambiguous. Germline CDR1 is SGHTA and CDR2 is FQGNSA. CDR3 length equals 15 residues. The V gene lost 4 bases and the J gene lost 7 bases, with 19 bases spanning the gap. The CDR3 loop reads CASSSNPFPPRTQYF. Written as DNA, the CDR3 is TGTGCCAGCAGCTCAAACCCCTTTCCCCCCAGGACCCAGTACTTC. The full variable domain, completed using reference TRBV7-2 and TRBJ2-5, is GAGVSQSPSNKVTEKGKDVELRCDPISGHTALYWYRQSLGQGLEFLIYFQGNSAPDKSGLPSDRFSAERTGGSVSTLTIQRTQQEDSAVYLCASSSNPFPPRTQYFGPGTRLLVL.

The chain couples TRBV28 to TRBJ2-7, with a possible D match to TRBD1 (6 bases). V lost 7 bases and J lost 0, with 13 bases in between. Germline V gene lookup returns CDR1 MDHEN and CDR2 SYDVKM. The CDR3 has 14 residues. CDR3 loop: CASTKWTDSYEQYF. The CDR3 bases are TGTGCCAGCACCAAATGGACAGACTCCTACGAGCAGTACTTC.

Only a few counts were recorded for this clone. V and J are TRBV11-2 and TRBJ2-2; D not certain. This CDR3 comprises 12 residues. Germline V gene lookup returns CDR1 SGHAT and CDR2 FQNNGV. With 4 bases removed from V and 9 bases from J, the gap between germline ends came to 9 bases. The CDR3 spells CASSSSIRELFF. As DNA, the CDR3 is TGTGCCAGCAGCTCCAGTATTAGGGAGCTGTTTTTT.

V gene TRBV5-5 combines with J gene TRBJ1-6; possibly TRBD1 for D (5 bases). Germline assignment: CDR1 SGHKS and CDR2 YYEKEE (reference sequence). V was shortened by 1 base and J by 5 bases, with 10 bases between the two germline ends. The CDR3 has 15 amino acids. This chain's CDR3 is CASSLLGRDNSPLHF. DNA of the CDR3: TGTGCCAGCAGCTTGCTCGGCAGGGATAATTCACCCCTCCACTTT.

This sequence joins TRBV7-9 and TRBJ2-7; the match to TRBD1 covers 7 bases. V gave up 4 bases and J gave up 2 bases; unmatched junction bases: 8. This CDR3 has 15 residues. The germline V gene has CDR1 SEHNR and CDR2 FQNEAQ (reference sequence). In nucleotides, the CDR3 is TGTGCCAGCAGCTACGAGGCAGGGGGAACCTACGAGCAGTACTTC. It translates to CASSYEAGGTYEQYF.

V gene TRBV5-4 combines with J gene TRBJ2-2; 7 nucleotides match TRBD2. The trim removed 4 bases at V and 6 bases at J, leaving 12 bases unmatched. CDR3 size: 16 residues. The germline V gene has CDR1 SGHNT and CDR2 YYREEE (reference sequence). The CDR3 loop is CASSPPPGTTAGELFF. CDR3 DNA sequence: TGTGCCAGCAGCCCCCCACCCGGGACTACAGCCGGGGAGCTGTTTTTT. Complete variable domain (other parts from reference TRBV5-4 and TRBJ2-2): ETGVTQSPTHLIKTRGQQVTLRCSSQSGHNTVSWYQQALGQGPQFIFQYYREEENGRGNFPPRFSGLQFPNYSSELNVNALELDDSALYLCASSPPPGTTAGELFFGEGSRLTVL.

The chain is built from TRBV2 and TRBJ1-5; TRBD1 matches at 10 bases. Germline loops: CDR1 SNHLY, CDR2 FYNNEI. The CDR3 extends over 15 amino acids. The trim removed 7 bases at V and 4 bases at J, leaving 7 bases unmatched. CDR3 sequence reads: CASTRQGARNQPQHF. The CDR3 bases are TGTGCCAGCACCAGACAGGGGGCGAGGAATCAGCCCCAGCATTTT.

The rearrangement uses TRBV11-1 and TRBJ2-7, with 7 nucleotides matching TRBD2. The CDR3 loop spans 15 amino acids. J was trimmed by 4 bases and V by 1 base; bases with no gene match: 7. From germline, CDR1 is SGHAT and CDR2 FQDESV (reference sequence). CDR3 loop: CASSLGAVGLYEQYF. The DNA for the CDR3 is TGTGCCAGCAGCTTAGGGGCGGTGGGACTATACGAGCAGTACTTC. The full variable domain, rest sourced from reference TRBV11-1 and TRBJ2-7, is EAEVAQSPRYKITEKSQAVAFWCDPISGHATLYWYRQILGQGPELLVQFQDESVVDDSQLPKDRFSAERLKGVDSTLKIQPAELGDSAMYLCASSLGAVGLYEQYFGPGTRLTVT.

In nucleotides, the CDR3 is TGTGCCAGCAGCCCGGACAGGGTGTATAATTCACCCCTCCACTTT. Translating gives CASSPDRVYNSPLHF. The chain uses TRBV5-5 and TRBJ1-6; 8 bases are shared with TRBD1. This CDR3 is built from 15 residues. V was pared by 4 bases and J by 4 bases, with 4 bases of the junction left unmatched. CDR1 is SGHKS, CDR2 YYEKEE, per germline (reference sequence).

The CDR3 sequence: CASSFTQGSDEQYF. Written as DNA, the CDR3 is TGTGCCAGCAGCTTTACGCAGGGAAGCGACGAGCAGTACTTC. The chain employs TRBV7-9 and TRBJ2-7, with a possible D match to TRBD1 (5 bases). CDR1 and CDR2 from the germline V gene are SEHNR and FQNEAQ (reference sequence). V gave up 3 bases and J gave up 5 bases, with 14 bases separating them. This CDR3 comprises 14 residues.

V usage is TRBV19 and J usage is TRBJ1-2, with 10 bases identical to TRBD1. The J segment lost 8 bases and the V segment lost 6 bases, leaving 9 bases of the junction unmatched. This CDR3 contains 14 residues. Germline-derived CDR1 and CDR2 are LNHDA and SQIVND (reference sequence). CDR3 sequence (DNA): TGTGCCAGTAGCCCGACAGGGGGCGCGTCGGGCTACACCTTC. This gives the protein CASSPTGGASGYTF.

The chain couples TRBV11-2 to TRBJ2-5; D not resolved. Germline values: CDR1 SGHAT, CDR2 FQNNGV. Trimming cost V 5 bases and J 5 bases, with 9 bases left between them. This CDR3 spans 12 amino acids. The CDR3 protein is CASSQNGETQYF. The CDR3 DNA is TGTGCCAGCAGCCAGAACGGGGAGACCCAGTACTTC. The full variable domain, with the rest looked up from reference TRBV11-2 and TRBJ2-5, is EAGVAQSPRYKIIEKRQSVAFWCNPISGHATLYWYQQILGQGPKLLIQFQNNGVVDDSQLPKDRFSAERLKGVDSTLKIQPAKLEDSAVYLCASSQNGETQYFGPGTRLLVL.

The V call is TRBV21-1, the J call TRBJ1-1. TRBV21-1 is assigned pseudogene status. This CDR3 is built from 15 residues. This CDR3 is CASSRDRGENTEAFF. CDR3 nucleotide sequence: TGTGCCAGCAGCAGAGATCGGGGGGAGAACACTGAAGCTTTCTTT.

The chain joins TRBV6-2 or TRBV6-3 to TRBJ1-1, with D tentatively TRBD1 (5 bases). This CDR3 comprises 15 residues. Germline lookup yields CDR1 MNHEY and CDR2 SVGEGT. V was shortened by 4 bases and J by 4 bases, with 16 bases between the two germline ends. The CDR3 DNA is TGTGCCAGCAGTTTAGCAGGGTCCGGCGGCACTGAAGCTTTCTTT. This sequence encodes CASSLAGSGGTEAFF.

The chain has TRBV14 and TRBJ2-5, with 13 bases matching TRBD2. The trim removed 1 base at V and 5 bases at J, leaving 7 bases unmatched. This CDR3 contains 17 residues. Germline assignment: CDR1 SGHDN and CDR2 FVKESK. The CDR3 protein is CASSQGTSGRWRETQYF. In DNA form, the CDR3 reads TGTGCCAGCAGCCAAGGGACTAGCGGGAGATGGAGGGAGACCCAGTACTTC.

This clone was picked up one time. This chain links TRBV3-1 (or the pseudogene TRBV3-2) with TRBJ1-2; 8 positions agree with TRBD1. V lost 2 bases to trimming and J lost 7 bases; unmatched junction nucleotides: 6. The CDR3 loop spans 14 amino acids. Germline-derived CDR1 and CDR2 are LGHDT and YNNKEL (reference sequence). The chain's CDR3 is CASSQSGQGGGYTF. As DNA, the CDR3 is TGTGCCAGCAGCCAAAGTGGACAGGGAGGTGGCTACACCTTC.

The V gene is TRBV3-1 (or the pseudogene TRBV3-2), the J gene TRBJ2-5; TRBD2 might be the D (6 bases). There are 14 residues in the CDR3. Germline CDR1 is LGHDT and CDR2 is YNNKEL (reference sequence). Trimming removed 1 base at V and 5 bases at J, with 11 bases between. CDR3 coding DNA: TGTGCCAGCAGCCAAGCCGATCGGGAGGAGACCCAGTACTTC. Amino acid sequence: CASSQADREETQYF.